Here is one T cell receptor beta chain with its context. Use of 60 Vbeta and 13 Jbeta primers characterized the PCR. Sequencing was performed with immunoSEQ multiplex PCR; in TCRdb, only in-frame clones are kept and a portion is missing. The repertoire holds some 80,000 clones, with 60% to 85% as singletons. This sample was included in a study of cytomegalovirus exposure and HLA in healthy donors. V was pared by 4 bases and J by 5 bases, with 9 bases between. Germline CDR1 is SGHRS and CDR2 is YFSETQ. This CDR3 is 13 amino acids long. The chain employs TRBV5-1 and TRBJ1-4; a possible D gene is TRBD1 (5 bases). The sample taken for sequencing was PBMCs. This clonotype originated in a man aged 35-49 years in good health and CMV-seronegative. CDR3: CASSPGENEKLFF. The CDR3 region has the DNA TGCGCCAGCAGCCCGGGGGAAAATGAAAAACTGTTTTTT.